The entry below describes one T cell receptor (beta chain). This specimen comes from a study of blood T cell repertoires in COVID-19. Looking at the study overall: T cells, B-cell-depleted T cells, or PBMCs supplied cDNA or gDNA.

Everyone who took part was about 18 to 90 years old, and they came from 24 US areas. Data came from immunoSEQ multiplex PCR; TCRdb stores just in-frame clones and leaves some out. Here the sample spans about 260,000 clones, around 84% being singletons. The CDR3 sequence is 17 residues long. Trimming removed 5 bases from V and 0 bases from J, with 19 bases in between. Germline CDR1 is SGHNT and CDR2 is YENEEA. This TCR derives from a man aged 25 to 40 with acute COVID-19. The chain has TRBV11-3 and TRBJ1-1; TRBD1 might be the D (5 bases). Material for sequencing was PBMCs or T cells enriched from blood (not recorded which). CDR3 residues: CASSLAPRQLMNTEAFF. For the CDR3, the DNA is TGTGCCAGCAGCCTAGCCCCTCGACAGCTAATGAACACTGAAGCTTTCTTT.